The TCR beta chain described here comes from a study of blood T cells in healthy people across ages (dated by TCRdb to the mid-2010s). Study-wide context: In model experiments, template switching captured roughly one uniquely barcoded TCR beta cDNA molecule for every two T cells. The study measured age-related changes in TCR beta repertoire diversity using deep sequencing normalized with unique cDNA molecular identifiers. The donors were split into four age groups: young (average around 16 years), middle-aged (more than 35), aged (more than 60) and long-lived (about 74). To avoid experimental bias, donors of different ages were randomly spread across the sequencing lanes. The study analyzed two additional independent replicas of 1 million unique cDNA reads from the same blood draw for two donors, one aged 18 to 29 and one aged 80 or older. Broad study findings and their caveats: Observed TCR beta diversity correlated strongly with the percentage of naive T cells measured by flow cytometry. As age increased, observed TCR beta diversity per million T cells dropped in a roughly linear way, and a significant reduction was already evident by age roughly 40. Estimates of total diversity from one million sequenced T cells were regarded as lower bounds and underestimates. Compared with the aged group, more naive CD4+ T cells, fewer expanded clones and increased TCR diversity were shown by the long-lived group, suggesting age selection. Since profiling was done on bulk unsorted PBMCs, naive and antigen-experienced compartments could not be conclusively compared. The CMV infection status of donors was not known, potentially confounding age-related changes in expanded clonotypes.

Receptors were amplified or captured by 5' RACE. Sequenced on an Illumina HiSeq 2500. The second PCR ran for roughly 7 to 11 cycles and used a J-beta primer mix along with a sample-barcoded 5' primer. Each TCR beta cDNA molecule received a unique molecular identifier from a template-switch 5' adaptor carrying 12 random nucleotides. At least 2.5 million CDR3-containing paired-end reads were obtained from each sample. First-strand cDNA synthesis was performed from all RNA using the Mint cDNA synthesis kit, with priming by a TRBC-specific oligonucleotide. Following uracil-DNA glycosylase treatment, all cDNA underwent a first 18-cycle PCR with the universal primers M1SS and BC2_uni_R. As for how the authors treated the data: For normalization, 1 million high-quality reads, each with a distinct molecular identifier, were randomly selected from each sample. Instead of being binned into consensus sequences, reads with shared molecular identifiers were discarded. MiTCR, run with a Q25 quality threshold and the strictest error-elimination algorithm, handled CDR3 identification, clonotype clustering and error correction. A nonparametric unseen species model with Euler transformation was used to estimate a lower bound on total TCR beta diversity. Using fastp trimming at Q25 and MiXCR clonotype assembly, TCRdb reanalyzed the public sequencing data and kept in-frame beta chains. Identical CDR3 protein sequences are pooled into one entry, listed with their most common genes and DNA. Clone size and V and J calls follow TCRdb, not the original study. For this sample there are 1.5 million to 2 million distinct CDR3 sequences; roughly 49% appear just once. Together, the top ten hold approximately 2.1% of the sample.

The approximately 40 donors, aged roughly 6 to 90 years, were systemically healthy Caucasian individuals from Russia. About 9.1 milliliters of peripheral blood were collected from each donor into EDTA-treated Vacutainer tubes. Ficoll-Paque density-gradient centrifugation was used to isolate PBMCs, with at least 6 million per sample. Total RNA was extracted from PBMCs with Trizol reagent, with at least 6 micrograms obtained per sample. For every donor, flow cytometry on a PBMC aliquot measured the percentage of naive CD45RAhigh/CD27high T cells. Spanning cysteine to phenylalanine, the CDR3 consists of 10 amino acids. Of the read, only the CDR3 DNA is kept; its 30 bases are in frame from base 1. V lost 4 bases and J lost 13 bases, and the count of bases not matched to a germline gene is 4. The germline V gene (reference sequence) gives CDR1 as DFQATT and CDR2 as SNEGSKA. As for this clonotype: Its antigen is still unknown. Base qualities were left out, and no much larger clone turns up one base away.

The receptor comes from a woman between 40 and 50 years old in good health. Sequenced material: blood. The chain couples TRBV20-1 to TRBJ2-1, and TRBD1 aligns with 7 junction nucleotides. At the DNA level, the sequence is TGCAGTGCTACAGACAGGGACCAGTTCTTC. Its translation is CSATDRDQFF.